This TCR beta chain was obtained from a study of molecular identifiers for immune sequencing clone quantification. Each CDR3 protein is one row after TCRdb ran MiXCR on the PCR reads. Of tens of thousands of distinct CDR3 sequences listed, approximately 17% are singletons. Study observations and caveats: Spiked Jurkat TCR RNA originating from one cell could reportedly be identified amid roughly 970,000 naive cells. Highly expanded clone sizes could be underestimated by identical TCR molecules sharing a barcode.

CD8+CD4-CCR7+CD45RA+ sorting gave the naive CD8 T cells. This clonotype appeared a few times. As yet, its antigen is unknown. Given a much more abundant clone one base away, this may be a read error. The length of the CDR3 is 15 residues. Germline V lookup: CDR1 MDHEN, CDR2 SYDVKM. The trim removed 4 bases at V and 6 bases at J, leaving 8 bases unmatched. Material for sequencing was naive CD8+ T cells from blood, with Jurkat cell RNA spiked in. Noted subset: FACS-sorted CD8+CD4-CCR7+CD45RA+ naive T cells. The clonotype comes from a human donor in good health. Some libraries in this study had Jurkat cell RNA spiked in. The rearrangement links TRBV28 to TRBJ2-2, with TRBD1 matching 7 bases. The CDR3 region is CASSYARQGAGELFF. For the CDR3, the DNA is TGTGCCAGCAGTTACGCGAGACAGGGCGCCGGGGAGCTGTTTTTT.